The entry that follows covers one TCR beta chain sequence. Its cognate antigen is unknown. The sample belongs to a study of OX40 agonist ivuxolimab in advanced cancers. Overall study: A partial response was reached by three patients: one with hepatocellular carcinoma and two with cutaneous melanoma.

Assay: immunoSEQ multiplex PCR; the TCRdb copy retains only in-frame clones and omits some. The profile shows under 20,000 clones, 70% to 80% of them singletons. Study-wide findings and caveats: At 0.1 to 3.0 mg/kg, CD4+ and CD8+ blood T cells expanded clonally by week 6. Antigen targets of the expanded peripheral T cells went undetermined. Among the lowest peripheral clonal expansion occurred in 0.1-3.0 mg/kg partial responders.

The TCR comes from an adult with an advanced solid tumor such as melanoma, head and neck, liver or kidney cancer. The material sequenced was CD4+ or CD8+ T cells sorted from blood, taken in a trial of the OX40 agonist ivuxolimab.

CDR3 DNA sequence: TGTGCCAGCAGTGTAGAGGGGACTGCCGGCTCCTATAATTCACCCCTCCACTTT. It codes for CASSVEGTAGSYNSPLHF. V gene TRBV6-1 combines with J gene TRBJ1-6; D possibly corresponds to TRBD1 (5 bases). The V gene's germline CDR1 is MNHNS and CDR2 SASEGT. The CDR3 is 18 residues long. V was clipped by 4 bases and J by 0 bases, with 16 bases between them.